Presented here are 16 T cell receptor beta chains from one specimen sequenced in a study of blood T cell repertoires in COVID-19. Sequenced by immunoSEQ multiplex PCR; TCRdb stores in-frame clones only, minus some. The repertoire holds 65,000 to 75,000 clones, with about nine tenths as singletons. Sequenced material: peripheral blood. The receptors here all came from a woman older than 75 with active or convalescent COVID-19.

This chain links TRBV7-2 with TRBJ2-3, with D possibly matching TRBD1 (6 bases). Between the trimmed V and J ends, which lost 5 bases and 2 bases, there was a span of 11 bases. Germline CDR1 and CDR2: SGHTA and FQGNSA. CDR3 length: 14 amino acids. Here the CDR3 DNA reads TGTGCCAGCAGCCACGGACAGAACACAGATACGCAGTATTTT. Protein sequence: CASSHGQNTDTQYF.

This clone was recorded once. This rearrangement joins TRBV28 to TRBJ2-5; D perhaps matches TRBD2 (6 bases). The CDR3 runs to 17 residues. Germline-derived CDR1 and CDR2 are MDHEN and SYDVKM. V gave up 6 bases and J gave up 4 bases, with 24 bases separating them. This CDR3 is CASRRLDRGILGETQYF. DNA for the CDR3: TGTGCCAGCAGACGCCTCGACCGGGGGATACTTGGAGAGACCCAGTACTTC. Using reference TRBV28 and TRBJ2-5 for the parts outside the CDR3, the full variable domain is DVKVTQSSRYLVKRTGEKVFLECVQDMDHENMFWYRQDPGLGLRLIYFSYDVKMKEKGDIPEGYSVSREKKERFSLILESASTNQTSMYLCASRRLDRGILGETQYFGPGTRLLVL.

This clone was recorded only once. This sequence joins TRBV12-3 or TRBV12-4 and TRBJ2-3, with D perhaps matching TRBD1 (5 bases). Trimming pared 6 bases from V and 10 bases from J, leaving 17 bases between. CDR3 length: 13 amino acids. The CDR3 is CASRKQVLESQYF. In nucleotides, the CDR3 is TGTGCCAGCAGAAAACAGGTTCTGGAGTCGCAGTATTTT.

This clone was seen once. The rearrangement joins TRBV7-2 to TRBJ2-3; D may be TRBD2 (6 bases). This CDR3 has 14 residues. The germline CDR1 and CDR2 sequences are SGHTA and FQGNSA. V gave up 1 base and J gave up 3 bases, with 8 bases separating them. The CDR3 nucleotides read TGTGCCAGCAGCTTAGGGCTAGCGACAGATACGCAGTATTTT. Its protein is CASSLGLATDTQYF.

V usage is TRBV4-3 and J usage is TRBJ1-1; no firm D call. The CDR3 consists of 14 residues. With 5 bases removed from V and 2 bases from J, the gap between germline ends came to 12 bases. Germline V gives CDR1 LGHNA, CDR2 YSLEER. CDR3 bases: TGCGCCAGCAGCACCACACACATCAACACTGAAGCTTTCTTT. As protein: CASSTTHINTEAFF.

The rearrangement uses TRBV7-2 and TRBJ2-3; 13 bases align to TRBD2. Germline V gene data show CDR1 as SGHTA and CDR2 as FQGNSA. V dropped 2 bases and J dropped 1; count of bases not matched to a gene: 3. The length of the CDR3 is 17 residues. In nucleotides, the CDR3 is TGTGCCAGCAGCTTAAAGACTAGCGGGGGGCGCACAGATACGCAGTATTTT. Its translation is CASSLKTSGGRTDTQYF.

This rearrangement joins TRBV9 to TRBJ1-2, with 8 bases identical to TRBD1. The CDR3 loop spans 17 amino acids. Germline V CDR1 and CDR2: SGDLS, YYNGEE. Trimming at V came to 0 bases and at J to 7 bases, leaving 14 bases not matched to a gene. CDR3: CASSVEVSTGDSFGYTF. CDR3 bases: TGTGCCAGCAGCGTAGAAGTTTCGACAGGGGATTCTTTTGGCTACACCTTC.

The chain couples TRBV4-3 to TRBJ1-6, with D perhaps TRBD1 (5 bases). The CDR3 consists of 14 residues. In germline, CDR1 is LGHNA, CDR2 YSLEER. Trimming shortened V by 3 bases and J by 4 bases, and 7 bases separated the two germline ends. The CDR3 here is CASSQQGYNSPLHF. The CDR3 nucleotides are TGCGCCAGCAGCCAGCAGGGTTATAATTCACCCCTCCACTTT.

The chain has TRBV29-1 and TRBJ2-1; TRBD2 matches at 10 bases. Germline trimming cut 7 bases from V and 13 bases from J; bases unmatched to any gene: 7. The CDR3 totals 11 residues. Germline CDR1 SQVTM, CDR2 ANQGSEA. The CDR3 sequence: CSARLAGQQFF. In nucleotides, the CDR3 is TGCAGCGCAAGACTAGCGGGTCAACAGTTCTTC.

V is TRBV9 and J is TRBJ2-5; perhaps TRBD1 as D (7 bases). There are 15 residues in the CDR3. Trimming shortened V by 6 bases and J by 3 bases, and 18 bases separated the two germline ends. The V gene's germline CDR1 is SGDLS and CDR2 YYNGEE. CDR3 amino acids: CASTEGGQFEETQYF. DNA for the CDR3: TGTGCCAGCACCGAGGGGGGACAGTTCGAAGAGACCCAGTACTTC.

The gene calls are TRBV5-1 and TRBJ1-2, with 7 bases matching TRBD1. The V gene's germline CDR1 is SGHRS and CDR2 YFSETQ. V was clipped by 4 bases and J by 1 base; unmatched bases: 13. The CDR3 contains 17 residues. The CDR3: CASSPGHTTGINYGYTF. In nucleotides, the CDR3 is TGCGCCAGCAGCCCGGGCCATACGACAGGGATTAACTATGGCTACACCTTC. Full variable domain (remainder filled in from reference TRBV5-1 and TRBJ1-2): KAGVTQTPRYLIKTRGQQVTLSCSPISGHRSVSWYQQTPGQGLQFLFEYFSETQRNKGNFPGRFSGRQFSNSRSEMNVSTLELGDSALYLCASSPGHTTGINYGYTFGSGTRLTVV.

This rearrangement joins TRBV6-4 to TRBJ1-1, with D possibly matching TRBD1 (5 bases). The CDR3 consists of 14 residues. From germline, CDR1 is MRHNA and CDR2 SNTAGT. V lost 0 bases, J lost 6 bases, and 11 bases lay in between. CDR3 nucleotides: TGTGCCAGCAGTGACTCCCAAGACAGTTCTGAAGCTTTCTTT. Translated: CASSDSQDSSEAFF.

The rearrangement uses TRBV14 and TRBJ2-2, with TRBD2 matching 13 bases. The CDR3 length is 19 residues. Germline V CDR1 and CDR2: SGHDN, FVKESK. Losses at the gene ends were 4 bases for V and 0 bases for J; bases not matched to a gene: 8. The CDR3 spells CASSPRLAGGRTNTGELFF. The CDR3 nucleotides are TGTGCCAGCAGCCCTAGACTAGCGGGGGGCCGAACGAACACCGGGGAGCTGTTTTTT.

This rearrangement joins TRBV3-1 (or the pseudogene TRBV3-2) to TRBJ2-7; tentative D call: TRBD1 (6 bases). Germline V gene data show CDR1 as LGHDT and CDR2 as YNNKEL (reference sequence). The CDR3 covers 15 residues. The V gene lost 0 bases and the J gene lost 0 bases, with 9 bases spanning the gap. In nucleotides, the CDR3 is TGTGCCAGCAGCCAAGAGCTACAGGGCTCCTACGAGCAGTACTTC. Protein: CASSQELQGSYEQYF.

The chain uses TRBV5-4 and TRBJ2-3; TRBD1 might be the D (6 bases). Germline V gives CDR1 SGHNT, CDR2 YYREEE (reference sequence). With 0 bases removed from V and 2 bases from J, the gap between germline ends came to 10 bases. CDR3 size: 15 residues. CDR3 in amino acids: CASSLATGYTDTQYF. The CDR3 nucleotides read TGTGCCAGCAGCTTGGCCACAGGGTACACAGATACGCAGTATTTT.

This sequence joins TRBV5-6 and TRBJ1-3, with 9 bases identical to TRBD1. This CDR3 contains 17 residues. V was clipped by 0 bases and J by 1 base; unmatched bases: 5. Germline V gives CDR1 SGHDT, CDR2 YYEEEE. CDR3 protein: CASSLVRTGVSGNTIYF. The CDR3 DNA reads TGTGCCAGCAGCTTGGTTCGGACAGGGGTGTCTGGAAACACCATATATTTT.